The 10 T cell receptor beta chains in this list originate from one sample, sequenced in a study of blood T cells in healthy people across ages. Next came a second PCR, run for about 6 to 11 cycles, which used a sample-barcoded 5' primer along with a J-beta primer mix. Each CDR3 protein gets one entry after TCRdb re-called the 5' RACE reads with MiXCR. Here the sample spans 1,500,000 or so distinct CDR3 sequences, roughly two fifths being singletons. What was sequenced was blood. The origin of the receptors is a young woman in good health.

A note on this clonotype: A much larger clone is a single base away; this may be a read error. The chain has TRBV7-2 and TRBJ2-5; TRBD2 might be the D (6 bases). Germline V CDR1 and CDR2: SGHTA, FQGNSA. The CDR3 totals 11 residues. With 4 bases removed from V and 11 bases from J, the gap between germline ends came to 11 bases. The CDR3 DNA reads TGTGCCAGCAGCTACCGACTAGTGCAGTACTTC. Amino acids: CASSYRLVQYF.

The table lists this clonotype with a few counts. The V and J genes are TRBV5-1 and TRBJ2-3; 8 nucleotides match TRBD2. CDR3 length: 13 amino acids. V dropped 7 bases and J dropped 10; count of bases not matched to a gene: 11. Germline CDR1 and CDR2: SGHRS and YFSETQ. The CDR3 nucleotides are TGCGCCAGCCGACTAGCGCGGGGTCCGGCGCAGTATTTT. It translates to CASRLARGPAQYF.

In nucleotides, the CDR3 is TGTGCCAGCTGCAGGGGTTACGAGCAGTACTTC. Translated: CASCRGYEQYF. The V call is TRBV25-1, the J call TRBJ2-7; D may be TRBD1 (6 bases). V was shortened by 8 bases and J by 4 bases, with 9 bases between the two germline ends. CDR1 and CDR2 from the germline V gene are MGHDK and SYGVNS. The CDR3 spans 11 residues.

The chain uses TRBV6-1 and TRBJ2-1, with 11 bases lining up with TRBD2. The germline CDR1 and CDR2 sequences are MNHNS and SASEGT. The CDR3 runs 20 residues. The junction had 23 bases not matched to a gene; V was cut back by 5 bases and J by 8 bases. As DNA, the CDR3 is TGTGCCAGCAGTCCCCCCACCGGGACTAGCGGACAGTCGAGAGTACATGAGCAGTTCTTC. Translating gives CASSPPTGTSGQSRVHEQFF.

The chain employs TRBV7-6 and TRBJ2-3; no definite D call. CDR3 length: 13 residues. CDR1 is SGHVS and CDR2 is FNYEAQ in the germline V gene. Trimming cost V 10 bases and J 4 bases, with 15 bases left between them. The DNA for the CDR3 is TGTGCCACATCCGTAAGGGTTGCAGATACGCAGTATTTT. It codes for CATSVRVADTQYF.

This clonotype has at least ten counts. The rearrangement uses TRBV18 and TRBJ1-4; no firm D call. The germline V gene has CDR1 KGHSH and CDR2 LQKENI. CDR3 length equals 12 residues. V lost 8 bases, J lost 8 bases, and 12 bases lay in between. The CDR3 spells CASSPLGEKLFF. The CDR3 DNA reads as TGTGCCAGCAGCCCACTCGGGGAAAAACTGTTTTTT.

This chain uses TRBV12-3 or TRBV12-4 with TRBJ2-1; 12 bases line up with TRBD2. The V and J ends lost 7 bases and 9 bases, in that order; junction bases with no gene match: 13. This CDR3 comprises 16 residues. CDR3: CASTFALAGGHGEQFF. The CDR3 DNA follows: TGTGCCAGCACCTTCGCTCTAGCGGGAGGGCATGGTGAGCAGTTCTTC.

This clonotype appeared a few times. The chain combines TRBV2 with TRBJ2-7; no clear D. Deletions cut 6 bases from V and 6 bases from J, with 12 bases between. Germline loops: CDR1 SNHLY, CDR2 FYNNEI. The length of the CDR3 is 12 residues. DNA of the CDR3: TGTGCCAGCAGATGGGTGGGCAGCGAGCAGTACTTC. Protein: CASRWVGSEQYF. Full variable domain (remainder filled in from reference TRBV2 and TRBJ2-7): EPEVTQTPSHQVTQMGQEVILRCVPISNHLYFYWYRQILGQKVEFLVSFYNNEISEKSEIFDDQFSVERPDGSNFTLKIRSTKLEDSAMYFCASRWVGSEQYFGPGTRLTVT.

The J gene is TRBJ2-3, the V gene TRBV10-3; D remains unclear. Trimming took 10 bases from V and 7 from J, leaving 12 bases between them. Per germline, CDR1 ENHRY and CDR2 SYGVKD. The length of the CDR3 is 11 residues. In DNA form, the CDR3 reads TGTGCCAACTTGGTCGGAAATACGCAGTATTTT. It specifies CANLVGNTQYF.

The chain is built from TRBV19 and TRBJ2-5; D unresolved. This CDR3 is 14 amino acids long. Trimming pared 2 bases from V and 11 bases from J, leaving 18 bases between. Germline CDR1 is LNHDA and CDR2 is SQIVND (reference sequence). Here the CDR3 DNA reads TGTGCCAGTAGTATAATAGGGCTGTTCAATGAGCAGTACTTC. Translating it yields CASSIIGLFNEQYF.